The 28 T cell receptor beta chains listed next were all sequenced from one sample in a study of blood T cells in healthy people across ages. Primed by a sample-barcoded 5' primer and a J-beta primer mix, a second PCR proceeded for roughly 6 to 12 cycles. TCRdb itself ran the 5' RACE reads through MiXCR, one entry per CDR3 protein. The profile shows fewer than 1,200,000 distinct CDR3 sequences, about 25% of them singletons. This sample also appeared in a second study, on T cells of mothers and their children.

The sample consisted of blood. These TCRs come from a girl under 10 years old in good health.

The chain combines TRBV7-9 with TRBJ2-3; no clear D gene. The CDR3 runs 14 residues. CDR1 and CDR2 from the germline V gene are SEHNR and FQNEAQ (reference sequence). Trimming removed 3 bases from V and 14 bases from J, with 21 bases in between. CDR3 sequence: CASSFPYSVEPMYF. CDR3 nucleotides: TGTGCCAGCAGCTTCCCCTACTCAGTGGAACCGATGTATTTT.

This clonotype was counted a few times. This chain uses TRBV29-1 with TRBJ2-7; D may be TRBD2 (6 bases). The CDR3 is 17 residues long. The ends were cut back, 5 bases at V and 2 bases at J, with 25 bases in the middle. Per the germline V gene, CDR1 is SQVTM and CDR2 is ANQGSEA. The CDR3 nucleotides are TGCAGCGTTTGGATCCGGGGGTCCCTGGGAAGGGCCTACGAGCAGTACTTC. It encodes CSVWIRGSLGRAYEQYF.

CDR3 nucleotide sequence: TGCAGTGCGCGGGGGAGGGACATTCAGTACTTC. This sequence encodes CSARGRDIQYF. The chain joins TRBV20-1 to TRBJ2-4; 7 bases match TRBD2. V was pared by 6 bases and J by 8 bases, with 4 bases of the junction left unmatched. This CDR3 has 11 residues. The V gene's germline CDR1 is DFQATT and CDR2 SNEGSKA (reference sequence).

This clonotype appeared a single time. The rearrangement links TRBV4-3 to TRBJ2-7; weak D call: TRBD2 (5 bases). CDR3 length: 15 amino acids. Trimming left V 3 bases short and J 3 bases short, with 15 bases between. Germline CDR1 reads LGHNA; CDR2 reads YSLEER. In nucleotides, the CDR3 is TGCGCCAGCAGCCATCTGGGCAATCGGGACTACGAGCAGTACTTC. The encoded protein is CASSHLGNRDYEQYF.

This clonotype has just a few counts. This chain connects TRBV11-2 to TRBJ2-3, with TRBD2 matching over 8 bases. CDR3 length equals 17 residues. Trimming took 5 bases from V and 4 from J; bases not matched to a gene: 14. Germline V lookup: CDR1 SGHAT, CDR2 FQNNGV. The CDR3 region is CASSGPSGSGLSDTQYF. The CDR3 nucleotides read TGTGCCAGCAGCGGACCCAGCGGGAGTGGTCTTTCAGATACGCAGTATTTT.

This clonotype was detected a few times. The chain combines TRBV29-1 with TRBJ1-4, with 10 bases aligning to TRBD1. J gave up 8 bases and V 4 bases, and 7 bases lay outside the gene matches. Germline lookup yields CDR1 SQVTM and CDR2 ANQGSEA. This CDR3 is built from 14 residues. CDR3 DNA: TGCAGCGTTGCTTTGGGACAGGGGAACGAAAAACTGTTTTTT. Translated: CSVALGQGNEKLFF.

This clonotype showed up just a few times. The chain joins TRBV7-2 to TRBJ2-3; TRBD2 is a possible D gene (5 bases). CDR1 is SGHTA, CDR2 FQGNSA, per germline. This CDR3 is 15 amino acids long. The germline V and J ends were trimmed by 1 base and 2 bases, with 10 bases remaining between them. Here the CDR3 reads CASSLGRGNTDTQYF. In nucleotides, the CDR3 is TGTGCCAGCAGCTTAGGACGGGGAAACACAGATACGCAGTATTTT.

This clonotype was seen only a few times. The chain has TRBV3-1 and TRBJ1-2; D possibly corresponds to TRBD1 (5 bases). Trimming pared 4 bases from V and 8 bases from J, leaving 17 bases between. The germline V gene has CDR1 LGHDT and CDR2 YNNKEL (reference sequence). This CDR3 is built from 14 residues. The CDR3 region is CASSPTPGTSGYTF. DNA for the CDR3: TGTGCCAGCAGCCCAACGCCGGGGACCTCCGGCTACACCTTC. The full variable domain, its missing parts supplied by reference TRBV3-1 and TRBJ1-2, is DTAVSQTPKYLVTQMGNDKSIKCEQNLGHDTMYWYKQDSKKFLKIMFSYNNKELIINETVPNRFSPKSPDKAHLNLHINSLELGDSAVYFCASSPTPGTSGYTFGSGTRLTVV.

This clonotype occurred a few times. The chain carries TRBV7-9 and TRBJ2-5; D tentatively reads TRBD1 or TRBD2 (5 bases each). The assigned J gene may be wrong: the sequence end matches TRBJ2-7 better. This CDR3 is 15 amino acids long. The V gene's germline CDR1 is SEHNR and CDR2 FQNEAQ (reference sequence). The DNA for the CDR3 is TGTGCCAGCAGCCCCAACCGGGACCCAGCCTACGAGCAGTACTTC. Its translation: CASSPNRDPAYEQYF.

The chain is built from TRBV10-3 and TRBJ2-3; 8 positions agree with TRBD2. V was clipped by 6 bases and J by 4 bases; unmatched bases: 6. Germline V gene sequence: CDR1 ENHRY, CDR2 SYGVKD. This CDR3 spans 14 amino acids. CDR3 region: CAIRRAGASDTQYF. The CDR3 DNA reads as TGTGCCATCAGGAGAGCGGGAGCATCAGATACGCAGTATTTT.

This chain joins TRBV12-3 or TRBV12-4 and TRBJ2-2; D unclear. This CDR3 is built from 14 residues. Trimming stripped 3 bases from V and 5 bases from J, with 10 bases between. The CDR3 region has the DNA TGTGCCAGCAGTTTGGTCCGAGCGACCGGGGAGCTGTTTTTT. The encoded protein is CASSLVRATGELFF.

The CDR3 sequence: CASTVSGYEQYF. CDR3 nucleotides: TGTGCCAGCACCGTCTCTGGGTACGAGCAGTACTTC. The chain uses TRBV7-9 and TRBJ2-5; D unclear. TRBJ2-7 matches the DNA end more closely, so the J call is doubtful. Germline values: CDR1 SEHNR, CDR2 FQNEAQ (reference sequence). This CDR3 comprises 12 residues.

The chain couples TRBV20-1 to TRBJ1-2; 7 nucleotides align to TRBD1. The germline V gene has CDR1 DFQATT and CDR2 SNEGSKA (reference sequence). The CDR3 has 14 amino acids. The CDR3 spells CENLPLTGNYGYTF. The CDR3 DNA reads TGCGAAAACCTACCCTTGACAGGGAACTATGGCTACACCTTC.

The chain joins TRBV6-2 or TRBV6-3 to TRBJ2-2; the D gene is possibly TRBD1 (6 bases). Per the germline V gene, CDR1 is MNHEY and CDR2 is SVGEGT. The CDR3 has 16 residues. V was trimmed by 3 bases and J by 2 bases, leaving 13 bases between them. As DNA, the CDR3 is TGTGCCAGCAGTTATTGGGCCAGGGGTAACACCGGGGAGCTGTTTTTT. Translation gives CASSYWARGNTGELFF.

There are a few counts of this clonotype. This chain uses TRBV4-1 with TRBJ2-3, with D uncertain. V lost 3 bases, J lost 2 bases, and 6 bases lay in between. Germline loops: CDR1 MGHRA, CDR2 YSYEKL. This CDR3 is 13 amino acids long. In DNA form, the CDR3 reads TGCGCCAGCAGCCACAGCGACACAGATACGCAGTATTTT. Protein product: CASSHSDTDTQYF.

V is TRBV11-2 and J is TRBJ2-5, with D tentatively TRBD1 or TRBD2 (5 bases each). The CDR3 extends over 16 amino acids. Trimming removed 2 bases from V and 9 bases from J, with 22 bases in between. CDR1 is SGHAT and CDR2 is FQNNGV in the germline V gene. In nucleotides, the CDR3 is TGTGCCAGCAGCTTATACGGTATCGGGGAGATGGGGGCCCAGTACTTC. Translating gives CASSLYGIGEMGAQYF.

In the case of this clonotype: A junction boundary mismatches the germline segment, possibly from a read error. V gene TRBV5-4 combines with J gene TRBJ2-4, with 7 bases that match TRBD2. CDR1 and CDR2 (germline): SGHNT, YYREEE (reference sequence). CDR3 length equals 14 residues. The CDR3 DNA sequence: TGTACCAGCAGCTCCCCGCGGGAGATTGACATTCGGTACTTC. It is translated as CTSSSPREIDIRYF.

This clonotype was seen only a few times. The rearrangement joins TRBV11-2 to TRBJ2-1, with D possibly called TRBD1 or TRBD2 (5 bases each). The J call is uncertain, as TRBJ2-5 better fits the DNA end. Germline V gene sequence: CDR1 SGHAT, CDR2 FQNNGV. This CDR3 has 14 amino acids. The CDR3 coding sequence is TGTGCCAGCAGCTTATTTAGGGGAGACGAGACCCAGTACTTC. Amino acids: CASSLFRGDETQYF.

CDR3 loop: CAISESTSGVKGYTF. The DNA for the CDR3 is TGTGCCATCAGTGAGTCGACGTCAGGGGTTAAAGGCTACACCTTC. This chain joins TRBV10-3 and TRBJ1-2; perhaps TRBD1 as D (6 bases). The germline V and J ends were trimmed by 0 bases and 8 bases, with 16 bases remaining between them. The CDR3 totals 15 residues. CDR1 is ENHRY and CDR2 is SYGVKD in the germline V gene.

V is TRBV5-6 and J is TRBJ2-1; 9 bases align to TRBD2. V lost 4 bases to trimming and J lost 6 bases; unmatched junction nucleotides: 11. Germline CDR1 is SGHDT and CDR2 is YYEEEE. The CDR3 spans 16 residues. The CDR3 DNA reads TGTGCCAGCAGCCTGGGCGGGAGGGCCAAATTCAATGAGCAGTTCTTC. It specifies CASSLGGRAKFNEQFF.

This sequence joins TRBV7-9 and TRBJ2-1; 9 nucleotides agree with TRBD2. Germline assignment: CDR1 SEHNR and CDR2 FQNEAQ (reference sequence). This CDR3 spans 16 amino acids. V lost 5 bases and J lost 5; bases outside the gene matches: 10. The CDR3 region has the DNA TGTGCCAGCAGCCTTGGTAGCGGGAGTACCGACAATGAGCAGTTCTTC. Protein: CASSLGSGSTDNEQFF.

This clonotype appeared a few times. The CDR3 is CASSFQGGIGEQYF. The CDR3 DNA reads as TGTGCCAGCAGTTTCCAGGGGGGAATTGGGGAGCAGTACTTC. This chain links TRBV12-3 or TRBV12-4 with TRBJ2-7; tentatively, D is TRBD1 (7 bases). The CDR3 covers 14 residues. Trimming took 3 bases from V and 7 from J, leaving 16 bases between them.

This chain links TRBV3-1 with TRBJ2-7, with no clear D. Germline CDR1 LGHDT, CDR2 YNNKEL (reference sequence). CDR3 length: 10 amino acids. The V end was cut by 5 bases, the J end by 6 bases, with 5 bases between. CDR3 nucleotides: TGTGCCAGCAGCGGAATCGAGCAGTACTTC. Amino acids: CASSGIEQYF.

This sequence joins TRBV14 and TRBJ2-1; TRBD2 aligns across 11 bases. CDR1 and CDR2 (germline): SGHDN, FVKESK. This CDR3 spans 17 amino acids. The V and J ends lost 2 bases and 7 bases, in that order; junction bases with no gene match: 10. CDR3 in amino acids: CASSQSKLAGVWNEQFF. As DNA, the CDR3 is TGTGCCAGCAGCCAATCTAAACTAGCGGGAGTCTGGAATGAGCAGTTCTTC.

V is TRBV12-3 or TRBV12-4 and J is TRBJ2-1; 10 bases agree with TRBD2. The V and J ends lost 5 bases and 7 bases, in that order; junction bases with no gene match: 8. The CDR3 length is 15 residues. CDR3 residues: CASSPSLAGVNEQFF. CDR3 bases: TGTGCCAGCAGTCCCTCCCTAGCGGGAGTTAATGAGCAGTTCTTC.

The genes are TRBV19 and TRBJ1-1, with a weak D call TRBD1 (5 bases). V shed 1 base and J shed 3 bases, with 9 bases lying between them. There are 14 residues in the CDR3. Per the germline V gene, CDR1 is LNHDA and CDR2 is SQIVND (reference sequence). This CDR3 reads CASSIAGGDTEAFF. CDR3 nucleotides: TGTGCCAGTAGTATAGCAGGAGGGGACACTGAAGCTTTCTTT.

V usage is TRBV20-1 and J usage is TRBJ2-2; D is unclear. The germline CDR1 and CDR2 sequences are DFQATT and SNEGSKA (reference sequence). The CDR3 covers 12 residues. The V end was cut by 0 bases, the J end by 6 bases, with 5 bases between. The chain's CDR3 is CSARERPGELFF. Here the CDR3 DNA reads TGCAGTGCTAGAGAACGGCCCGGGGAGCTGTTTTTT.

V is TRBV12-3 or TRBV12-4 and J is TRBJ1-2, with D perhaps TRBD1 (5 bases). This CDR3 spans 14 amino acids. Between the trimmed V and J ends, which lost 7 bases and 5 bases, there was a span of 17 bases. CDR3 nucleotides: TGTGCCAGCACCCCCCAAGAGGGGATTTATGGCTACACCTTC. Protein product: CASTPQEGIYGYTF.